The 7 T cell receptor beta chains in this list originate from one sample, sequenced in a study of control samples from healthy donors and cancer patients. The table came from immunoSEQ multiplex PCR; TCRdb's copy has only in-frame clones and leaves some out. The sample has some 160,000 clones, roughly 94% seen once. Sequencing input: blood. Receptors originate from a woman in her 40s in good health.

The chain couples TRBV9 to TRBJ2-7, with a possible D match to TRBD1 (5 bases). Germline V lookup: CDR1 SGDLS, CDR2 YYNGEE. The CDR3 runs 15 residues. Between the trimmed V and J ends, which lost 0 bases and 6 bases, there was a span of 16 bases. In DNA, the CDR3 is TGTGCCAGCAGCGTAGGGGGCCTCCTATTGACCGAGCAGTACTTC. It specifies CASSVGGLLLTEQYF.

The chain carries TRBV19 and TRBJ2-2; weak D call: TRBD1 (7 bases). The CDR3 loop spans 16 amino acids. The germline V and J ends were trimmed by 10 bases and 5 bases, with 23 bases remaining between them. Germline assignment: CDR1 LNHDA and CDR2 SQIVND (reference sequence). CDR3 nucleotide sequence: TGTGCCACCCGAAGAGGAGGGGGCCGTCGGACCGGGGAGCTGTTTTTT. It is translated as CATRRGGGRRTGELFF.

V usage is TRBV4-3 and J usage is TRBJ2-5; the match to TRBD1 covers 10 bases. Trimming at V came to 4 bases and at J to 5 bases, leaving 10 bases not matched to a gene. The CDR3 runs to 16 residues. Germline values: CDR1 LGHNA, CDR2 YSLEER. The CDR3 protein is CASSRGQGQGMETQYF. DNA for the CDR3: TGCGCCAGCAGCCGGGGGCAGGGACAGGGGATGGAGACCCAGTACTTC.

The rearrangement links TRBV5-4 to TRBJ2-7, with 7 bases that match TRBD2. This CDR3 has 15 amino acids. J lost 3 bases, V lost 2 bases, and 8 bases had no gene match. CDR1 and CDR2 from the germline V gene are SGHNT and YYREEE (reference sequence). In DNA form, the CDR3 reads TGTGCCAGCAGCTTATCGAAGCGGGGAATCTACGAGCAGTACTTC. It specifies CASSLSKRGIYEQYF.

The chain joins TRBV29-1 to TRBJ2-1; D assignment may be TRBD1 or TRBD2 (5 bases each). Trimming cost V 6 bases and J 7 bases, with 25 bases left between them. The CDR3 has 16 amino acids. The V gene's germline CDR1 is SQVTM and CDR2 ANQGSEA. The CDR3 nucleotides read TGCAGCGTGAATGGATTGACGGGGCAATCGTGGAATGAGCAGTTCTTC. Protein: CSVNGLTGQSWNEQFF.

In DNA, the CDR3 is TGTGCCAGCACCACGATGGGGACAGGGAATTTTGAGCAGTACTTC. Translating gives CASTTMGTGNFEQYF. The chain combines TRBV2 with TRBJ2-7; 9 nucleotides align to TRBD1. The CDR3 is 15 residues long. Trimming removed 7 bases from V and 7 bases from J; junction bases left unmatched: 14. Germline V gene lookup returns CDR1 SNHLY and CDR2 FYNNEI. Combining the CDR3 with reference TRBV2 and TRBJ2-7 gives the whole variable domain EPEVTQTPSHQVTQMGQEVILRCVPISNHLYFYWYRQILGQKVEFLVSFYNNEISEKSEIFDDQFSVERPDGSNFTLKIRSTKLEDSAMYFCASTTMGTGNFEQYFGPGTRLTVT.

This chain joins TRBV6-5 and TRBJ2-7; TRBD2 agrees at 9 bases. The ends lost 5 bases at V and 5 bases at J; junction bases unmatched: 10. Germline CDR1 and CDR2: MNHEY and SVGAGI. This CDR3 is built from 15 residues. CDR3 in amino acids: CASSPMGLANDEQYF. CDR3 bases: TGTGCCAGCAGTCCCATGGGACTAGCTAACGACGAGCAGTACTTC.